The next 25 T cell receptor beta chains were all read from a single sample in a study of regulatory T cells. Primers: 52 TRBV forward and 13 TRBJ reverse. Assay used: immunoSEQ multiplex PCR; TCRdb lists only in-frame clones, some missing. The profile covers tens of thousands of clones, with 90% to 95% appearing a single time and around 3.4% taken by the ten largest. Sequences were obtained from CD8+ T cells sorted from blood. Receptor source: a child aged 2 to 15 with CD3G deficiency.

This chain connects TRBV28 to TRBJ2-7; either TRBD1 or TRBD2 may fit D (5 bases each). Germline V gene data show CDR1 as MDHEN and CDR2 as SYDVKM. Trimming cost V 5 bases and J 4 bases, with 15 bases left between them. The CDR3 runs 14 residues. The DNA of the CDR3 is TGTGCCAGCAGTCCACGGGACGGGATTTACGAGCAGTACTTC. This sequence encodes CASSPRDGIYEQYF.

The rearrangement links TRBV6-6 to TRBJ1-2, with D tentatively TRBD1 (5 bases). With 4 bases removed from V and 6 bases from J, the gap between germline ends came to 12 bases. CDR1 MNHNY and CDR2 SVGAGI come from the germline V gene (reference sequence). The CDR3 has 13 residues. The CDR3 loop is CASSLSGPDGYTF. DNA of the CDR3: TGTGCCAGCAGTTTGTCAGGGCCGGATGGCTACACCTTC.

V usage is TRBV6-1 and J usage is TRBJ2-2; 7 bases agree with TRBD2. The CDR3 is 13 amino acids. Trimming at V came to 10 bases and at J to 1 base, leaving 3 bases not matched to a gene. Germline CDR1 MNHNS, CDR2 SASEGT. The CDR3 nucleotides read TGTGCCACCCTAGCGGAGAACACCGGGGAGCTGTTTTTT. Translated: CATLAENTGELFF.

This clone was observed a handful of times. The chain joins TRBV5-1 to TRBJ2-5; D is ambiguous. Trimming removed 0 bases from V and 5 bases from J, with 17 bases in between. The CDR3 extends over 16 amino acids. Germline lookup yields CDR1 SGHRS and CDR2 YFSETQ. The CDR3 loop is CASSLDYRLVGETQYF. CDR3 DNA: TGCGCCAGCAGCTTGGATTATCGTCTGGTCGGGGAGACCCAGTACTTC.

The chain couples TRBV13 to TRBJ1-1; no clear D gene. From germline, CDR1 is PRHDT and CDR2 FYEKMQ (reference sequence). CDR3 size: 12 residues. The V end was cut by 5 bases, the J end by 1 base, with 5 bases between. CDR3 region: CASSQKNTEAFF. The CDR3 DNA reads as TGTGCCAGCAGCCAGAAGAACACTGAAGCTTTCTTT.

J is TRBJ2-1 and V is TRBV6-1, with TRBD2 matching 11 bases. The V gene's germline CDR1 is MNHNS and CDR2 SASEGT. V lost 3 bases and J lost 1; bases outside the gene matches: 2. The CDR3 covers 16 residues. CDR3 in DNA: TGTGCCAGCAGTGATGGGACTAGCGGTTCCTACAATGAGCAGTTCTTC. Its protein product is CASSDGTSGSYNEQFF.

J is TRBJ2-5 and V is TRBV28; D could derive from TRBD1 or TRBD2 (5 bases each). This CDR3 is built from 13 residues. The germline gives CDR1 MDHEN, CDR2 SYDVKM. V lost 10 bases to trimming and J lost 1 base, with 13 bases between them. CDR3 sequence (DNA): TGTGCCACCATGGGACGGCTCCAAGAGACCCAGTACTTC. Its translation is CATMGRLQETQYF.

The CDR3 bases are TGTGCCAGCAGTTTATGCTTACGGGGCTGCGAGCAGTACTTC. Its protein is CASSLCLRGCEQYF. J is TRBJ2-7 and V is TRBV28; the D call may be TRBD1 or TRBD2 (5 bases each). Trimming left V 0 bases short and J 6 bases short, with 12 bases between. This CDR3 is 14 amino acids long. Per the germline V gene, CDR1 is MDHEN and CDR2 is SYDVKM.

The CDR3 sequence: CASSEGWNEQFF. CDR3 DNA sequence: TGCGCCAGCAGTGAGGGGTGGAATGAGCAGTTCTTC. V usage is TRBV10-2 and J usage is TRBJ2-1, with D hard to call. Germline CDR1 reads WSHSY; CDR2 reads SAAADI. The CDR3 runs to 12 residues. V was shortened by 2 bases and J by 7 bases, with 6 bases between the two germline ends.

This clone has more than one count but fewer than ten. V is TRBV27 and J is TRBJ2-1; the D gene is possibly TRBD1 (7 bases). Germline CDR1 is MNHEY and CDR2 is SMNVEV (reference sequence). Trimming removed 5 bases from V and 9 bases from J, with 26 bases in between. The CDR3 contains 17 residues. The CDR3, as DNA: TGTGCCAGCAGTCCCCACCCCGTAGGGCCAGGGGGAGGTGAGCAGTTCTTC. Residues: CASSPHPVGPGGGEQFF.

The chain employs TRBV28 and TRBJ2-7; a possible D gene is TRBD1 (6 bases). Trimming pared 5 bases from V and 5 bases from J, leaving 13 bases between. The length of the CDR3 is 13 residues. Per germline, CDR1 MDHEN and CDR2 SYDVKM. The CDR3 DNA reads TGTGCCAGCAGTAACCACAGGGTGGACGAGCAGTACTTC. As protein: CASSNHRVDEQYF.

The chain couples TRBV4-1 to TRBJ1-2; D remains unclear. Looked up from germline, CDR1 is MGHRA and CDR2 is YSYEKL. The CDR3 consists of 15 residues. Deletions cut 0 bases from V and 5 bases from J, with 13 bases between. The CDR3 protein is CASSQEAGPRYGYTF. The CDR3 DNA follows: TGCGCCAGCAGCCAAGAGGCCGGCCCTAGGTATGGCTACACCTTC.

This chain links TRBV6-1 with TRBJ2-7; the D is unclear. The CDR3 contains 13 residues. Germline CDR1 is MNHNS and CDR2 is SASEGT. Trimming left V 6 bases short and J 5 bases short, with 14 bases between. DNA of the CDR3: TGTGCCAGCAGGTCTGTCCCCCTGGACGAGCAGTACTTC. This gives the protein CASRSVPLDEQYF.

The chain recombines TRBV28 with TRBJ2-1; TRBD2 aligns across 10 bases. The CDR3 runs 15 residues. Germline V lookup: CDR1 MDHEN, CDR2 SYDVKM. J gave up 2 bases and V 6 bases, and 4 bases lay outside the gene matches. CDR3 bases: TGTGCCAGCAGCCTTACTAGCGGGGCCTACAATGAGCAGTTCTTC. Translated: CASSLTSGAYNEQFF.

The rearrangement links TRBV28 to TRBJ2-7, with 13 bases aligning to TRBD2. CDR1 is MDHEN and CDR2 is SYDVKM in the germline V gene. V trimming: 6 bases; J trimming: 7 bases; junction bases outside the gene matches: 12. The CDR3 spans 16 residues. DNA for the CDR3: TGTGCCAGCAGCCTCCACGGACTAGCGGGAGTGGATGAGCAGTACTTC. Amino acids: CASSLHGLAGVDEQYF.

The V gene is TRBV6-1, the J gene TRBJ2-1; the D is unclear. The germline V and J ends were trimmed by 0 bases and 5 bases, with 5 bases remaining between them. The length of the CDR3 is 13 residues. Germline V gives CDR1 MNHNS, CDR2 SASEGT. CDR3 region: CASSEAGDNEQFF. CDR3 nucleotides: TGTGCCAGCAGTGAAGCTGGGGACAATGAGCAGTTCTTC.

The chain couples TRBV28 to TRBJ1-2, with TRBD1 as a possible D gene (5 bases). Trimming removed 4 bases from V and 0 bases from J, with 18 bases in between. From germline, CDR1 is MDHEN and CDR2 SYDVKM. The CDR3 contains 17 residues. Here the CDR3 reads CASSSNVATESNYGYTF. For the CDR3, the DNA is TGTGCCAGCAGTTCCAATGTTGCGACAGAGTCTAACTATGGCTACACCTTC.

The CDR3 region is CASPGTARSPLHF. The CDR3 DNA sequence: TGTGCCAGCCCCGGGACAGCCCGTTCACCCCTCCACTTT. The chain carries TRBV25-1 and TRBJ1-6, with 7 positions matching TRBD1. The V gene's germline CDR1 is MGHDK and CDR2 SYGVNS. This CDR3 contains 13 residues. V dropped 8 bases and J dropped 9; count of bases not matched to a gene: 7.

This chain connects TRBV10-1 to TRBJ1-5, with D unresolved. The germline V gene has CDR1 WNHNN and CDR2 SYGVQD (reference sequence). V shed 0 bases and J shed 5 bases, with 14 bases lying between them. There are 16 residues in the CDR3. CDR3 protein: CASSESVTGKYQPQHF. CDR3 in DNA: TGCGCCAGCAGTGAGTCTGTGACGGGGAAGTATCAGCCCCAGCATTTT.

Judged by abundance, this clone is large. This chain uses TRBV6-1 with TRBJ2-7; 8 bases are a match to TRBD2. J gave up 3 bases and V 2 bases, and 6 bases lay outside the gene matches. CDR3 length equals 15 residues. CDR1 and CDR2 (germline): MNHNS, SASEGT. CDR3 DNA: TGTGCCAGCAGTGAAACGGGAGGGTTTCACTACGAGCAGTACTTC. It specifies CASSETGGFHYEQYF.

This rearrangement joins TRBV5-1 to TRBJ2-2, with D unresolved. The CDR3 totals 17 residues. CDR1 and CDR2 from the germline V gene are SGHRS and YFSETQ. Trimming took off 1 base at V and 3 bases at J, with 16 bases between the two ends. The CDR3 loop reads CASSLYVVAGDTGELFF. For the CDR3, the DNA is TGCGCCAGCAGCTTGTACGTGGTAGCAGGCGACACCGGGGAGCTGTTTTTT.

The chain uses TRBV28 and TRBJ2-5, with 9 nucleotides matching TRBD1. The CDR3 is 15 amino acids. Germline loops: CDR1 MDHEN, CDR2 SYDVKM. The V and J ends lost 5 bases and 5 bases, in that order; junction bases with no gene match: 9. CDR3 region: CASSRPGTGKETQYF. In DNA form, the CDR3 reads TGTGCCAGCAGTAGGCCCGGGACAGGGAAGGAGACCCAGTACTTC.

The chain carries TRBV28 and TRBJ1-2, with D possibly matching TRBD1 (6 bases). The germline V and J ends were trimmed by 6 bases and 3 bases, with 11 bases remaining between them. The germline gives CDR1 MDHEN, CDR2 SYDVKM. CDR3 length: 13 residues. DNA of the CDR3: TGTGCCAGCAGATCGGGGGCTGACTATGGCTACACCTTC. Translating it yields CASRSGADYGYTF.

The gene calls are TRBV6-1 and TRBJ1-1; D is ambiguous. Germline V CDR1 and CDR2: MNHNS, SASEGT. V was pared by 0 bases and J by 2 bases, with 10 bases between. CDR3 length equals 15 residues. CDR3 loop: CASSEAPFLNTEAFF. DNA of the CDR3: TGTGCCAGCAGTGAAGCACCGTTCCTCAACACTGAAGCTTTCTTT.

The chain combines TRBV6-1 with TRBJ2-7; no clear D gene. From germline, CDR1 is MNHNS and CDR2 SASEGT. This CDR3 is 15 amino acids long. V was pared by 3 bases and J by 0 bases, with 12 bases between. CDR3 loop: CASSEWHPSSYEQYF. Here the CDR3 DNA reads TGTGCCAGCAGTGAGTGGCACCCCAGCTCCTACGAGCAGTACTTC.